The 12 T cell receptor beta chains given below trace back to one sample, sequenced in a study. One entry per CDR3 protein results from TCRdb running MiXCR on the RT-PCR reads. The sample has about 680,000 distinct CDR3 sequences; approximately 15% are singletons. Sequenced input: memory CD4+ T cells from blood. The receptors stem from a female donor in good health, serving as a healthy control.

The gene calls are TRBV18 and TRBJ1-2; tentatively, D is TRBD1 (6 bases). The CDR3 has 14 amino acids. The germline gives CDR1 KGHSH, CDR2 LQKENI. The V gene lost 3 bases and the J gene lost 8 bases, with 16 bases spanning the gap. CDR3 in amino acids: CASSPVARDIGYTF. Here the CDR3 DNA reads TGTGCCAGCTCACCGGTAGCTAGGGACATCGGCTACACCTTC.

This clonotype was observed at least ten times. V gene TRBV12-3 or TRBV12-4 combines with J gene TRBJ1-4; D may be TRBD1 (6 bases). Between the trimmed V and J ends, which lost 4 bases and 11 bases, there was a span of 14 bases. CDR3 size: 13 residues. In nucleotides, the CDR3 is TGTGCCAGCAGTTCGAGGGGGGTCGACAAACTGTTTTTT. This encodes CASSSRGVDKLFF.

This clonotype has a handful of counts. This sequence joins TRBV7-3 and TRBJ2-5, with 10 positions matching TRBD2. The V gene end was trimmed by 4 bases and the J gene end by 7 bases; junction bases not matched to a gene: 6. There are 14 residues in the CDR3. Per germline, CDR1 SGHTA and CDR2 FQGTGA. The CDR3 here is CASSSGLAVGTQYF. The CDR3 DNA reads TGTGCCAGCAGCTCTGGACTAGCGGTGGGGACCCAGTACTTC. Full variable domain (rest looked up from reference TRBV7-3 and TRBJ2-5): GAGVSQTPSNKVTEKGKYVELRCDPISGHTALYWYRQSLGQGPEFLIYFQGTGAADDSGLPNDRFFAVRPEGSVSTLKIQRTERGDSAVYLCASSSGLAVGTQYFGPGTRLLVL.

The V call is TRBV19, the J call TRBJ2-1; TRBD2 agrees at 12 bases. Germline CDR1 is LNHDA and CDR2 is SQIVND (reference sequence). This CDR3 has 15 amino acids. The V and J ends lost 8 bases and 6 bases, in that order; junction bases with no gene match: 8. The CDR3 DNA reads as TGTGCCAGTGGTCCGGGACTAGCGGGCGTCAATGAGCAGTTCTTC. Protein product: CASGPGLAGVNEQFF.

The chain combines TRBV30 with TRBJ1-4; perhaps TRBD1 as D (5 bases). This CDR3 is 14 amino acids long. The germline V and J ends were trimmed by 5 bases and 2 bases, with 12 bases remaining between them. Germline V CDR1 and CDR2: GTSNPN, SVGIG (reference sequence). CDR3 nucleotides: TGTGCCTGGGTGGCCCGGGGCACTAATGAAAAACTGTTTTTT. Its translation: CAWVARGTNEKLFF. Full variable domain (remainder filled in from reference TRBV30 and TRBJ1-4): SQTIHQWPATLVQPVGSPLSLECTVEGTSNPNLYWYRQAAGRGLQLLFYSVGIGQISSEVPQNLSASRPQDRQFILSSKKLLLSDSGFYLCAWVARGTNEKLFFGSGTQLSVL.

This clonotype appeared a few times. The chain recombines TRBV20-1 with TRBJ1-1; a possible D gene is TRBD1 (6 bases). Germline V gene sequence: CDR1 DFQATT, CDR2 SNEGSKA (reference sequence). CDR3 size: 13 residues. V dropped 3 bases and J dropped 4 bases, with 12 bases sitting between them. The CDR3 protein is CSASGGLGTEAFF. The CDR3 DNA reads TGCAGTGCTAGTGGGGGGCTGGGCACTGAAGCTTTCTTT.

V gene TRBV6-6 combines with J gene TRBJ1-3; TRBD1 aligns across 9 bases. J gave up 4 bases and V 6 bases, and 7 bases lay outside the gene matches. Germline CDR1 and CDR2: MNHNY and SVGAGI (reference sequence). CDR3 size: 15 residues. For the CDR3, the DNA is TGTGCCAGCAGGTTACAGGGGGCGGTAGGAAACACCATATATTTT. Residues: CASRLQGAVGNTIYF.

The chain employs TRBV4-1 and TRBJ1-6; a possible D gene is TRBD1 (6 bases). Germline CDR1 is MGHRA and CDR2 is YSYEKL. V lost 1 base, J lost 4 bases, and 11 bases lay in between. This CDR3 region has 16 residues. This chain's CDR3 is CASSQGPGDYNSPLHF. CDR3 sequence (DNA): TGCGCCAGCAGCCAAGGTCCAGGGGATTATAATTCACCCCTCCACTTT.

The chain links TRBV5-1 to TRBJ1-1; 9 bases map to TRBD1. Germline V gene lookup returns CDR1 SGHRS and CDR2 YFSETQ. V lost 0 bases, J lost 5 bases, and 14 bases stayed unmatched. The CDR3 consists of 18 residues. The CDR3 DNA reads TGCGCCAGCAGCTTGGGGAGACAGGGGGTCGGTTCAGCGACTGAAGCTTTCTTT. This sequence encodes CASSLGRQGVGSATEAFF.

The sample holds a few counts of this clonotype. This CDR3 is CASTITGTGTTGELFF. The CDR3 nucleotides read TGTGCCAGCACCATAACCGGGACAGGGACCACCGGGGAGCTGTTTTTT. V is TRBV12-3 or TRBV12-4 and J is TRBJ2-2; 9 bases match TRBD1. The CDR3 is made up of 16 amino acids. Trimming removed 7 bases from V and 4 bases from J; junction bases left unmatched: 10.

In its sample, this clonotype was seen many times. This chain connects TRBV12-3 or TRBV12-4 to TRBJ2-1; TRBD2 agrees at 11 bases. There are 13 residues in the CDR3. Trimming took 10 bases from V and 1 from J; bases not matched to a gene: 0. CDR3 loop: CATSGRSYNEQFF. The CDR3 nucleotides are TGTGCCACTAGCGGGAGGTCCTACAATGAGCAGTTCTTC.

This clonotype was observed many times. CDR3 nucleotides: TGCAGTGCTGAGATATCGGGGAGGGCCGTTGATACGCAGTATTTT. Translated, it gives CSAEISGRAVDTQYF. The chain uses TRBV20-1 and TRBJ2-3; 7 positions match TRBD2. The CDR3 is 15 amino acids. The V gene's germline CDR1 is DFQATT and CDR2 SNEGSKA (reference sequence). The V gene end was trimmed by 5 bases and the J gene end by 6 bases; junction bases not matched to a gene: 14.